This TCR beta chain came from a study of T cells in Graves' hyperthyroidism and ophthalmopathy. The V gene's germline CDR1 is MNHNS and CDR2 SASEGT. The CDR3 has 20 amino acids. The junction had 19 bases not matched to a gene; V was cut back by 1 base and J by 7 bases. Broader study findings: Most clonotypes that expanded in the thyroid above 0.001 also showed up in blood.

From RNA transcripts, TCR beta CDR3 regions were amplified. HTBI primers drove first-round RT-PCR of the TCR CDR3. TCRdb recomputed calls from the multiplex PCR reads with MiXCR, one row per CDR3 protein. The data show under 600,000 distinct CDR3 sequences, roughly 15% seen once. This clonotype has at least ten counts. Antigen: not known. Each person with ophthalmopathy scored at least 3 on the Clinical Activity Score, reached NOSPECS grade 4 or higher, and had been ill under 3 months. The gene calls are TRBV6-1 and TRBJ2-5; 12 bases agree with TRBD2. This clonotype was sampled from a woman aged 40 to 50 with Graves' ophthalmopathy. Sequenced: blood. The DNA of the CDR3 is TGTGCCAGCAGTGAAGAAAACTGGACTAGCGGGAAGGTGGACCTTTCGACCCAGTACTTC. Protein product: CASSEENWTSGKVDLSTQYF.